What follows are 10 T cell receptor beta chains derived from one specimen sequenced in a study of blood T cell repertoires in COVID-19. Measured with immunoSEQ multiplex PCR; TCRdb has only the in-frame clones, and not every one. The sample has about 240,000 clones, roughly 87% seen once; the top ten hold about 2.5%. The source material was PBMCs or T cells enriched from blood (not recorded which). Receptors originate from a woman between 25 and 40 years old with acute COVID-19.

The CDR3 DNA follows: TGTGCCAGCAGATACCCCCAGGGGGTGAACACTGAAGCTTTCTTT. It specifies CASRYPQGVNTEAFF. The chain has TRBV6-2 or TRBV6-3 and TRBJ1-1, with 7 bases fitting TRBD1. V was pared by 6 bases and J by 0 bases, with 7 bases of the junction left unmatched. The CDR3 has 15 amino acids. The V gene's germline CDR1 is MNHEY and CDR2 SVGEGT.

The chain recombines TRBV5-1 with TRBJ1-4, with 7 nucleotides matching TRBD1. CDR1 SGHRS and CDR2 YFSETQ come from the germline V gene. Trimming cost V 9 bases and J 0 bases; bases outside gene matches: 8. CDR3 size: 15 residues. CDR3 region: CATTAGTATNEKLFF. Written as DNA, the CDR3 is TGCGCCACCACGGCCGGGACAGCAACTAATGAAAAACTGTTTTTT.

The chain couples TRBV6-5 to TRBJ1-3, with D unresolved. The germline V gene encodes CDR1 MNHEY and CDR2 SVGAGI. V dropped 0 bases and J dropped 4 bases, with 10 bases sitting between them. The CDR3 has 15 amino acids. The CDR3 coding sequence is TGTGCCAGCAGTTACTCGGCAGGTCTAGGAAACACCATATATTTT. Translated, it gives CASSYSAGLGNTIYF.

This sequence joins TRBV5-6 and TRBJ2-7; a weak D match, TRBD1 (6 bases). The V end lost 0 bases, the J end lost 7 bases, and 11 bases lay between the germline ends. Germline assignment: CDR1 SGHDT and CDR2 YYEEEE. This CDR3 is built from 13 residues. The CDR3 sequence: CASSLGTGWEQYF. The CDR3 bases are TGTGCCAGCAGCTTGGGAACAGGGTGGGAGCAGTACTTC.

For the CDR3, the DNA is TGTGCCAGCAGCTCTTCCGGGTCCTATTCACCCCTCCACTTT. Its protein is CASSSSGSYSPLHF. The rearrangement uses TRBV5-6 and TRBJ1-6; D is undetermined. The CDR3 is 14 residues long. V lost 3 bases, J lost 8 bases, and 12 bases lay in between. The germline gives CDR1 SGHDT, CDR2 YYEEEE.

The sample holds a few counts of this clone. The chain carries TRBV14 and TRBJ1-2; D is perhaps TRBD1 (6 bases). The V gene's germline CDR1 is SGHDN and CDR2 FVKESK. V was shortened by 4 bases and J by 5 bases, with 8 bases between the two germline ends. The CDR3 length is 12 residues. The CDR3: CASSPGTYGYTF. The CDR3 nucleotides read TGTGCCAGCAGCCCCGGGACATATGGCTACACCTTC.

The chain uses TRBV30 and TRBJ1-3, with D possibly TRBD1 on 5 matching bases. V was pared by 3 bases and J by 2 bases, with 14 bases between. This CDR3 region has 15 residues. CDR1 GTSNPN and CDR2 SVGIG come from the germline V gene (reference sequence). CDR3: CAWRPPWGTGNTIYF. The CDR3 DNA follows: TGTGCCTGGAGACCCCCCTGGGGCACTGGAAACACCATATATTTT.

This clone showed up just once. The CDR3 DNA reads TGTGCCAGCAGTATACGCTACGGCAATCAGCCCCAGCATTTT. This codes for CASSIRYGNQPQHF. The rearrangement uses TRBV6-5 and TRBJ1-5, with D unclear. In germline, CDR1 is MNHEY, CDR2 SVGAGI. Trimming cost V 5 bases and J 2 bases, with 10 bases left between them. The CDR3 is made up of 14 amino acids.

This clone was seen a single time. In DNA, the CDR3 is TGTGCCAGCAGTGTCGACAGGAACCAAGAGACCCAGTACTTC. It yields the protein CASSVDRNQETQYF. The rearrangement uses TRBV2 and TRBJ2-5; possible D gene TRBD1, 6 bases. CDR1 and CDR2 from the germline V gene are SNHLY and FYNNEI. V lost 4 bases, J lost 0 bases, and 9 bases lay in between. The CDR3 is 14 amino acids.

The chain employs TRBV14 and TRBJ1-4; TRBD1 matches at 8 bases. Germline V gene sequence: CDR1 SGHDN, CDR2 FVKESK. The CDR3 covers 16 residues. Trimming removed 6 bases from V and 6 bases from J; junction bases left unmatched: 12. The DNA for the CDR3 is TGTGCCAGCAGTCCGACGACGGGACAGGACTATGAAAAACTGTTTTTT. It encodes CASSPTTGQDYEKLFF.